The 21 T cell receptor beta chains below all came from one sample that was sequenced in a study of cytomegalovirus exposure and HLA in healthy donors. PCR used 60 Vbeta primers and 13 Jbeta primers. TCRdb's copy holds only in-frame clones and misses some; the assay was immunoSEQ multiplex PCR. The sample has approximately 200,000 clones, around 82% seen once. The specimen was PBMCs. The source of these receptors is a boy younger than 18 in good health and CMV-seronegative.

This chain connects TRBV6-6 to TRBJ2-7; D is undetermined. Germline V gene sequence: CDR1 MNHNY, CDR2 SVGAGI (reference sequence). This CDR3 has 11 residues. Trimming took 7 bases from V and 5 from J, leaving 9 bases between them. The CDR3 sequence is CASTRQNEQYF. The CDR3 DNA reads TGTGCCAGCACCCGTCAGAACGAGCAGTACTTC.

The rearrangement links TRBV29-1 to TRBJ2-7; D perhaps matches TRBD2 (5 bases). Trimming took 8 bases from V and 1 from J, leaving 15 bases between them. Germline V CDR1 and CDR2: SQVTM, ANQGSEA. CDR3 length equals 13 residues. CDR3 in DNA: TGCAGCATCTTTTTAAGCGGATCCTACGAGCAGTACTTC. Translating gives CSIFLSGSYEQYF.

This chain connects TRBV7-2 to TRBJ1-2; 7 nucleotides agree with TRBD1. In germline, CDR1 is SGHTA, CDR2 FQGNSA. V gave up 3 bases and J gave up 2 bases; unmatched junction bases: 3. The CDR3 is made up of 14 amino acids. Here the CDR3 DNA reads TGTGCCAGCAGCTTCGACAGGGTCAACTATGGCTACACCTTC. Translation gives CASSFDRVNYGYTF.

This chain links TRBV28 with TRBJ2-7; TRBD1 aligns across 9 bases. Germline CDR1 is MDHEN and CDR2 is SYDVKM. With V trimmed by 6 bases and J by 7 bases, 1 base remained unmatched. This CDR3 contains 11 residues. CDR3 nucleotides: TGTGCCAGCAGCGGACAGGGGGAGCAGTACTTC. It encodes CASSGQGEQYF.

The CDR3 sequence is CASSGDRKGPDTQYF. CDR3 coding DNA: TGTGCCAGCAGCGGGGACAGGAAGGGCCCAGATACGCAGTATTTT. This chain connects TRBV28 to TRBJ2-3; 8 nucleotides agree with TRBD1. The ends lost 6 bases at V and 4 bases at J; junction bases unmatched: 9. Germline CDR1 is MDHEN and CDR2 is SYDVKM. The CDR3 totals 15 residues. The whole variable domain, filled in from reference TRBV28 and TRBJ2-3, reads DVKVTQSSRYLVKRTGEKVFLECVQDMDHENMFWYRQDPGLGLRLIYFSYDVKMKEKGDIPEGYSVSREKKERFSLILESASTNQTSMYLCASSGDRKGPDTQYFGPGTRLTVL.

This rearrangement joins TRBV5-1 to TRBJ1-4, with 7 bases matching TRBD1. The CDR3 is 14 amino acids. Germline values: CDR1 SGHRS, CDR2 YFSETQ. After removal of 5 bases from V and 7 bases from J, the junction contained 8 bases not matched to a gene. The CDR3 DNA reads as TGCGCCAGCAGTTGGAACAGGGGAGGTGAAAAACTGTTTTTT. Translation gives CASSWNRGGEKLFF.

J is TRBJ1-1 and V is TRBV5-1; perhaps TRBD1 as D (6 bases). V gave up 4 bases and J gave up 3 bases, with 13 bases separating them. CDR1 is SGHRS and CDR2 is YFSETQ in the germline V gene. This CDR3 contains 14 residues. As DNA, the CDR3 is TGCGCCAGCAGCCGGGACACTTTCGACACTGAAGCTTTCTTT. Translation gives CASSRDTFDTEAFF.

The J gene is TRBJ2-7, the V gene TRBV30, with D perhaps TRBD2 (5 bases). The CDR3 sequence is 13 residues long. Germline lookup yields CDR1 GTSNPN and CDR2 SVGIG (reference sequence). The V end was cut by 0 bases, the J end by 5 bases, with 11 bases between. The CDR3 region has the DNA TGTGCCTGGAGTGTACTTGGAGGCAACGAGCAGTACTTC. Protein product: CAWSVLGGNEQYF. Together with reference TRBV30 and TRBJ2-7, the CDR3 gives the full variable domain: SQTIHQWPATLVQPVGSPLSLECTVEGTSNPNLYWYRQAAGRGLQLLFYSVGIGQISSEVPQNLSASRPQDRQFILSSKKLLLSDSGFYLCAWSVLGGNEQYFGPGTRLTVT.

This chain uses TRBV14 with TRBJ2-5; D is unclear. The CDR3 contains 13 residues. The germline V and J ends were trimmed by 0 bases and 5 bases, with 7 bases remaining between them. Germline V gene lookup returns CDR1 SGHDN and CDR2 FVKESK. In nucleotides, the CDR3 is TGTGCCAGCAGCCAAGAAAGAGTCGAGACCCAGTACTTC. It is translated as CASSQERVETQYF.

V is TRBV7-8 and J is TRBJ2-1; 7 nucleotides agree with TRBD1. Per germline, CDR1 SGHVS and CDR2 FQNEAQ. V dropped 1 base and J dropped 7; count of bases not matched to a gene: 4. CDR3 size: 14 residues. Here the CDR3 reads CASSLGGTANEQFF. For the CDR3, the DNA is TGTGCCAGCAGCTTAGGAGGGACAGCAAATGAGCAGTTCTTC.

J is TRBJ1-4 and V is TRBV15; D is ambiguous. V was shortened by 1 base and J by 8 bases, with 23 bases between the two germline ends. The V gene's germline CDR1 is LNHNV and CDR2 YYDKDF (reference sequence). The CDR3 runs 18 residues. CDR3: CATSRGLGRSGHQEKLFF. CDR3 nucleotides: TGTGCCACCAGCAGAGGACTGGGTCGTTCTGGCCATCAGGAAAAACTGTTTTTT. Variable domain in full (rest from reference TRBV15 and TRBJ1-4): DAMVIQNPRYQVTQFGKPVTLSCSQTLNHNVMYWYQQKSSQAPKLLFHYYDKDFNNEADTPDNFQSRRPNTSFCFLDIRSPGLGDTAMYLCATSRGLGRSGHQEKLFFGSGTQLSVL.

The rearrangement uses TRBV6-6 and TRBJ2-3, with D maybe TRBD2 (5 bases). Per the germline V gene, CDR1 is MNHNY and CDR2 is SVGAGI (reference sequence). This CDR3 is 12 amino acids long. Trimming stripped 6 bases from V and 5 bases from J, with 9 bases between. CDR3 bases: TGTGCCAGCAGACCCGGAGGAGATACGCAGTATTTT. This codes for CASRPGGDTQYF.

CDR3 in amino acids: CASSQEAGQRNTEAFF. CDR3 sequence (DNA): TGCGCCAGCAGCCAAGAGGCGGGACAGAGGAACACTGAAGCTTTCTTT. The rearrangement uses TRBV4-1 and TRBJ1-1, with 7 bases aligning to TRBD1. Germline V lookup: CDR1 MGHRA, CDR2 YSYEKL. V dropped 0 bases and J dropped 1; count of bases not matched to a gene: 5. The CDR3 consists of 16 residues.

V usage is TRBV11-2 and J usage is TRBJ2-7; D possibly corresponds to TRBD2 (6 bases). CDR3 length equals 14 residues. Trimming pared 3 bases from V and 0 bases from J, leaving 9 bases between. Germline V gives CDR1 SGHAT, CDR2 FQNNGV. The CDR3 sequence: CASSLGGASYEQYF. The CDR3 region has the DNA TGTGCCAGCAGCTTGGGCGGGGCCTCCTACGAGCAGTACTTC.

The chain is built from TRBV7-9 and TRBJ1-1; 8 bases map to TRBD1. CDR1 SEHNR and CDR2 FQNEAQ come from the germline V gene (reference sequence). V was pared by 1 base and J by 1 base, with 8 bases of the junction left unmatched. CDR3 length equals 17 residues. The chain's CDR3 is CASSLVQGAVRNTEAFF. Written as DNA, the CDR3 is TGTGCCAGCAGCTTAGTCCAGGGGGCAGTTAGGAACACTGAAGCTTTCTTT.

V gene TRBV25-1 combines with J gene TRBJ2-5, with D possibly being TRBD2 (6 bases). The end of the DNA aligns better with TRBJ2-7, so the J call may be wrong. Germline assignment: CDR1 MGHDK and CDR2 SYGVNS. CDR3 length: 16 amino acids. Here the CDR3 reads CASSEMGWREIYEQYF. The CDR3, as DNA: TGTGCCAGCAGTGAGATGGGGTGGAGGGAGATCTACGAGCAGTACTTC.

Comment on this clone: A read error may produce the germline difference seen at one junction end. This chain connects TRBV7-9 to TRBJ2-1; TRBD2 matches at 13 bases. CDR3 length: 19 residues. The germline gives CDR1 SEHNR, CDR2 FQNEAQ (reference sequence). Here the CDR3 reads CSSSAGTSGATTFYNEQFF. CDR3 DNA: TGTTCCAGCAGCGCGGGGACTAGCGGGGCTACAACCTTCTACAATGAGCAGTTCTTC.

CDR3 bases: TGTGCCAGCAGTCGCCTCGGACAGGGGACCGGGGAGCTGTTTTTT. Protein: CASSRLGQGTGELFF. This sequence joins TRBV2 and TRBJ2-2; 9 nucleotides match TRBD1. The CDR3 loop spans 15 amino acids. V shed 5 bases, J shed 5 bases, and the junction held 6 bases outside the gene matches. Germline CDR1 SNHLY, CDR2 FYNNEI.

As DNA, the CDR3 is TGTGCCAGCAGTGAAGTCAGAGCGGGGGGGCTCGAGACCCAGTACTTC. The encoded protein is CASSEVRAGGLETQYF. The chain couples TRBV2 to TRBJ2-5; 10 bases align to TRBD2. The CDR3 loop spans 16 amino acids. Germline CDR1 reads SNHLY; CDR2 reads FYNNEI. The J segment lost 5 bases and the V segment lost 1 base, leaving 7 bases of the junction unmatched.

The V call is TRBV28, the J call TRBJ1-1, with D unclear. V lost 8 bases, J lost 5 bases, and 9 bases lay in between. The CDR3 has 11 amino acids. CDR1 and CDR2 from the germline V gene are MDHEN and SYDVKM. CDR3 in DNA: TGTGCCAGCGGCCCTCCGACTGAAGCTTTCTTT. It specifies CASGPPTEAFF.

This clone appeared a few times. The rearrangement joins TRBV19 to TRBJ1-3, with 7 bases lining up with TRBD1. Trimming at V came to 5 bases and at J to 16 bases, leaving 8 bases not matched to a gene. CDR1 and CDR2 from the germline V gene are LNHDA and SQIVND (reference sequence). The CDR3 is 11 amino acids. The DNA of the CDR3 is TGTGCCAGTAGTCGGACAGGCGTTTTGTATTTT. It translates to CASSRTGVLYF.